This T cell receptor (beta chain) was captured in a study of blood T cell repertoires in COVID-19. For the study at large: The United States, Italy and Spain were the sources of the acute and convalescent COVID-19 samples.

The CDR3 extends over 15 amino acids. CDR1 and CDR2 from the germline V gene are MRHNA and SNTAGT. Trimming at V came to 9 bases and at J to 3 bases, leaving 10 bases not matched to a gene. Authors' methods: Amplification with reference gene primers provided the estimates of nucleated cell counts. Only in-frame clones appear in the TCRdb table, and some are missing; sequencing was by immunoSEQ multiplex PCR. V, J and clone size are those of that table, while D and trimming were read from the DNA. The sample lists approximately 260,000 clones, approximately 85% occurring once. In this sample, this clone turned up a few times.

This chain joins TRBV6-4 and TRBJ1-2; 10 positions agree with TRBD1. Sequencing input: peripheral blood. The source of this sequence is a woman aged 55 to 70 with active or convalescent COVID-19. CDR3 DNA: TGTGCCAGACCCAGACAGGGGGCGCGGTACTATGGCTACACCTTC. This sequence encodes CARPRQGARYYGYTF.